The 18 T cell receptor beta chains below were found in one sample sequenced in a study of blood T cell repertoires in COVID-19. Libraries were prepared by immunoSEQ multiplex PCR; TCRdb keeps only in-frame clonotypes and omits some of them. The sample lists about 80,000 clones, about 86% occurring once. Sequencing used peripheral blood. The receptors shown here come from a woman older than 75 with acute or convalescent COVID-19.

A few counts support this clone. This chain uses TRBV19 with TRBJ2-1; D possibly corresponds to TRBD2 (6 bases). The CDR3 sequence is 17 residues long. V was trimmed by 6 bases and J by 2 bases, leaving 20 bases between them. CDR1 is LNHDA and CDR2 is SQIVND in the germline V gene (reference sequence). The CDR3 loop is CASSQAPGRGTYNEQFF. As DNA, the CDR3 is TGTGCCAGTAGCCAAGCTCCGGGACGGGGGACCTACAATGAGCAGTTCTTC.

This rearrangement joins TRBV28 to TRBJ1-5; the D gene is possibly TRBD1 (6 bases). CDR3 size: 15 residues. V shed 6 bases and J shed 2 bases, with 14 bases lying between them. Germline assignment: CDR1 MDHEN and CDR2 SYDVKM. The CDR3 DNA is TGTGCCAGCAGCCCCGGGGGGGCGGGCAATCAGCCCCAGCATTTT. Its translation is CASSPGGAGNQPQHF.

This chain links TRBV6-5 with TRBJ1-1; TRBD1 agrees at 8 bases. Per germline, CDR1 MNHEY and CDR2 SVGAGI. V lost 6 bases and J lost 3; bases outside the gene matches: 3. CDR3 length: 13 amino acids. The DNA of the CDR3 is TGTGCCAGCAGGCGGACAGGGTACACTGAAGCTTTCTTT. It specifies CASRRTGYTEAFF.

V and J are TRBV7-2 and TRBJ1-6; D gene uncertain. Germline CDR1 is SGHTA and CDR2 is FQGNSA. This CDR3 spans 14 amino acids. Trimming took 5 bases from V and 10 from J, leaving 15 bases between them. In DNA form, the CDR3 reads TGTGCCAGCAGCCCGAGGGCAGGCTTATCACCCCTCCACTTT. Its protein is CASSPRAGLSPLHF.

The rearrangement joins TRBV18 to TRBJ2-1, with 9 bases aligning to TRBD2. The germline CDR1 and CDR2 sequences are KGHSH and LQKENI. With 6 bases clipped from V and 7 bases from J, the junction kept 16 bases outside the gene matches. The CDR3 loop spans 17 amino acids. The chain's CDR3 is CASSPYRDLAGKNEQFF. Here the CDR3 DNA reads TGTGCCAGCTCGCCTTACAGGGACCTAGCGGGAAAAAATGAGCAGTTCTTC.

This clone appeared a single time. The genes are TRBV5-1 and TRBJ2-3; 8 bases align to TRBD1. This CDR3 is 14 amino acids long. The germline V gene has CDR1 SGHRS and CDR2 YFSETQ. Germline trimming cut 4 bases from V and 9 bases from J; bases unmatched to any gene: 10. The CDR3 here is CASSPDRAKYTQYF. CDR3 sequence (DNA): TGCGCCAGCAGCCCGGACAGGGCGAAGTACACGCAGTATTTT.

V is TRBV7-9 and J is TRBJ1-1; TRBD1 might be the D (6 bases). The CDR3 length is 14 residues. Trimming removed 2 bases from V and 1 base from J, with 8 bases in between. CDR1 is SEHNR and CDR2 is FQNEAQ in the germline V gene (reference sequence). CDR3 coding DNA: TGTGCCAGCAGCTTACAGGGGCCGAACACTGAAGCTTTCTTT. Encoded protein: CASSLQGPNTEAFF.

The gene calls are TRBV20-1 and TRBJ2-7; 11 bases match TRBD2. Germline V gene sequence: CDR1 DFQATT, CDR2 SNEGSKA (reference sequence). This CDR3 spans 14 amino acids. V trimming: 3 bases; J trimming: 3 bases; junction bases outside the gene matches: 4. CDR3 amino acids: CSASSGLAGYEQYF. CDR3 sequence (DNA): TGCAGTGCTAGTTCAGGACTAGCGGGCTACGAGCAGTACTTC.

V and J are TRBV3-1 (or the pseudogene TRBV3-2) and TRBJ1-2; no reliable D call. The V gene's germline CDR1 is LGHDT and CDR2 YNNKEL (reference sequence). Trimming took off 4 bases at V and 0 bases at J, with 15 bases between the two ends. The CDR3 is 16 residues long. Here the CDR3 reads CASSPAGNIANYGYTF. For the CDR3, the DNA is TGTGCCAGCAGCCCCGCCGGGAACATAGCTAACTATGGCTACACCTTC.

The chain combines TRBV7-3 with TRBJ2-3; possibly TRBD1 for D (5 bases). This CDR3 is built from 13 residues. Looked up from germline, CDR1 is SGHTA and CDR2 is FQGTGA. Trimming took off 5 bases at V and 9 bases at J, with 15 bases between the two ends. Written as DNA, the CDR3 is TGTGCCAGCAGCCCAGGAGAATGGGGCACGCAGTATTTT. Residues: CASSPGEWGTQYF.

This rearrangement joins TRBV7-6 to TRBJ1-4, with 9 positions matching TRBD1. Germline lookup yields CDR1 SGHVS and CDR2 FNYEAQ. The length of the CDR3 is 15 residues. Trimming took 5 bases from V and 7 from J; bases not matched to a gene: 8. The CDR3 protein is CASSPTDRGREKLFF. CDR3 DNA sequence: TGTGCCAGCAGCCCCACGGACAGGGGTCGTGAAAAACTGTTTTTT.

This rearrangement joins TRBV7-2 to TRBJ2-1, with 10 bases aligning to TRBD2. The CDR3 has 17 amino acids. V lost 0 bases to trimming and J lost 4 bases; unmatched junction nucleotides: 6. CDR1 and CDR2 (germline): SGHTA, FQGNSA. CDR3 DNA sequence: TGTGCCAGCAGCTTAGCGCAGGTTAGCGGGGGGTACAATGAGCAGTTCTTC. Amino acid sequence: CASSLAQVSGGYNEQFF.

The gene calls are TRBV7-2 and TRBJ2-5, with D perhaps matching TRBD2 (7 bases). This CDR3 comprises 14 residues. The V end was cut by 3 bases, the J end by 5 bases, with 13 bases between. Germline-derived CDR1 and CDR2 are SGHTA and FQGNSA. CDR3 residues: CASSFGRGHETQYF. CDR3 nucleotides: TGTGCCAGCAGCTTCGGGCGGGGGCATGAGACCCAGTACTTC.

This sequence joins TRBV2 and TRBJ2-7; 12 nucleotides match TRBD2. The junction had 8 bases not matched to a gene; V was cut back by 4 bases and J by 4 bases. CDR1 and CDR2 (germline): SNHLY, FYNNEI. CDR3 length equals 16 residues. CDR3 sequence reads: CASSVGLAGKGYEQYF. CDR3 DNA sequence: TGTGCCAGCAGTGTTGGACTAGCGGGAAAAGGTTACGAGCAGTACTTC.

V is TRBV28 and J is TRBJ2-2; D is unclear. With 5 bases removed from V and 2 bases from J, the gap between germline ends came to 12 bases. The germline CDR1 and CDR2 sequences are MDHEN and SYDVKM. This CDR3 comprises 15 residues. The CDR3 here is CASSRVRTNTGELFF. Written as DNA, the CDR3 is TGTGCCAGCAGTCGGGTCAGAACTAACACCGGGGAGCTGTTTTTT.

As DNA, the CDR3 is TGTGCCAGCAGCTTATTGGGACTAGCGGGATTCTCCTACGAGCAGTACTTC. Translated: CASSLLGLAGFSYEQYF. The chain joins TRBV11-2 to TRBJ2-7, with TRBD2 identical over 13 bases. The CDR3 loop spans 17 amino acids. V lost 2 bases and J lost 0; bases outside the gene matches: 4. CDR1 is SGHAT and CDR2 is FQNNGV in the germline V gene.

The chain links TRBV30 to TRBJ1-1; the D is unclear. V was clipped by 0 bases and J by 1 base, with 9 bases between them. The CDR3 is 14 amino acids. Germline assignment: CDR1 GTSNPN and CDR2 SVGIG (reference sequence). CDR3 sequence: CAWSVPSGNTEAFF. For the CDR3, the DNA is TGTGCCTGGAGTGTCCCCTCGGGGAACACTGAAGCTTTCTTT. The variable domain in full, with the rest retrieved from reference TRBV30 and TRBJ1-1, is SQTIHQWPATLVQPVGSPLSLECTVEGTSNPNLYWYRQAAGRGLQLLFYSVGIGQISSEVPQNLSASRPQDRQFILSSKKLLLSDSGFYLCAWSVPSGNTEAFFGQGTRLTVV.

The chain carries TRBV6-2 or TRBV6-3 and TRBJ1-2, with D possibly being TRBD1 (5 bases). The V and J ends lost 4 bases and 6 bases respectively, with 12 bases between them. The germline gives CDR1 MNHEY, CDR2 SVGEGT. The CDR3 runs to 13 residues. CDR3 residues: CASSSTETNGYTF. In nucleotides, the CDR3 is TGTGCCAGCAGTTCGACAGAGACGAATGGCTACACCTTC.